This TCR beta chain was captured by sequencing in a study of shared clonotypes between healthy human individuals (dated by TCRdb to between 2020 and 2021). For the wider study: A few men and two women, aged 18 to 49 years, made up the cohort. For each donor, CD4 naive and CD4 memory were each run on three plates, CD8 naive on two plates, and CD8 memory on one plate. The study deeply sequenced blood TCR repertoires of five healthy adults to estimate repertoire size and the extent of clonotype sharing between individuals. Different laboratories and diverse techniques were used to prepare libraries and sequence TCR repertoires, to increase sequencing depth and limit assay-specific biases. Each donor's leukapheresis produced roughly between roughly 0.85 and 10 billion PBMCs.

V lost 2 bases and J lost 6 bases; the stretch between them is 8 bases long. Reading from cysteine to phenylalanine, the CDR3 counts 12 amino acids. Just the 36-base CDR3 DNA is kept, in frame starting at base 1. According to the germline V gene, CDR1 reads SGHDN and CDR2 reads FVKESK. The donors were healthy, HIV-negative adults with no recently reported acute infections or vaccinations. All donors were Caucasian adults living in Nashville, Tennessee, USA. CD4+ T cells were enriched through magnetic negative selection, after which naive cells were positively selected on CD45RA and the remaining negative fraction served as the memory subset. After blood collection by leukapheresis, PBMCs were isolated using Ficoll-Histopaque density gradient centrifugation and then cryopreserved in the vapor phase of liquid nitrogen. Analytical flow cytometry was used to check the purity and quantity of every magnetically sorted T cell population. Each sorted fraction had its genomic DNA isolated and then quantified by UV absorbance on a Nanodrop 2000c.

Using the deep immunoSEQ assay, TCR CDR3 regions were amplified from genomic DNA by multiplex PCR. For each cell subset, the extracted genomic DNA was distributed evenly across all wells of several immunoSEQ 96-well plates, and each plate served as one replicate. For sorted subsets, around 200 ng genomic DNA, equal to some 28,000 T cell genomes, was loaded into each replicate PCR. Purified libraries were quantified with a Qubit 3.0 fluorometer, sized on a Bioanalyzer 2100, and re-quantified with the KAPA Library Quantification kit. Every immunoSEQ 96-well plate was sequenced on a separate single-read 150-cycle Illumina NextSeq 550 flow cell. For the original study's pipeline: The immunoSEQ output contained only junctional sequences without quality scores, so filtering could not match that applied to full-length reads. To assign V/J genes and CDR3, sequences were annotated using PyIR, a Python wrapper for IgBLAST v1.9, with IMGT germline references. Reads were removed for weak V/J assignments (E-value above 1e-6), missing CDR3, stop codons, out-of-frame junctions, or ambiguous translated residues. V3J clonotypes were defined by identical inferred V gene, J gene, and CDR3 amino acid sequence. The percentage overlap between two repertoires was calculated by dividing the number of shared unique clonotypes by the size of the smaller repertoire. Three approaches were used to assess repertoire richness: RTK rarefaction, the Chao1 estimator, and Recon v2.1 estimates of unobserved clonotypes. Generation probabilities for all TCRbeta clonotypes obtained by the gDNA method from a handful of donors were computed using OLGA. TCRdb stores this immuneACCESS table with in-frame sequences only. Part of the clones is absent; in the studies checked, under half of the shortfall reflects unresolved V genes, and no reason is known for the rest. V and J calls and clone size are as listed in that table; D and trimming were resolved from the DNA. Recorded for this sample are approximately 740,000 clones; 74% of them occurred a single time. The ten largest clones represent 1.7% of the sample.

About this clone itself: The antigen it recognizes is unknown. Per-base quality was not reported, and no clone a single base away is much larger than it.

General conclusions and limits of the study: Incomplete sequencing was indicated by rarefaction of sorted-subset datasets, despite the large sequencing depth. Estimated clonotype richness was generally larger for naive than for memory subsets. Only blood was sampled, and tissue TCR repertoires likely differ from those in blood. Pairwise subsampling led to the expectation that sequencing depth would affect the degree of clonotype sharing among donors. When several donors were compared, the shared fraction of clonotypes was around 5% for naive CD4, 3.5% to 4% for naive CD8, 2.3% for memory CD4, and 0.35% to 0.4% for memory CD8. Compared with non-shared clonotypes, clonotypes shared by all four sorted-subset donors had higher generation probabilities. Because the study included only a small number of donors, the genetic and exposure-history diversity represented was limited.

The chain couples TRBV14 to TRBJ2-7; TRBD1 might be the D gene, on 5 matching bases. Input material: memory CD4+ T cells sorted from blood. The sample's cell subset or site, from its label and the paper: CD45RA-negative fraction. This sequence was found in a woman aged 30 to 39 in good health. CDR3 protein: CASSQRGGEQYF. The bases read TGTGCCAGCAGCCAAAGGGGTGGCGAGCAGTACTTC.